Listed below are T cell receptor beta chains from one sample, sequenced in a study of blood T cell repertoires in COVID-19. TCRdb's copy holds only in-frame clones and misses some; the assay was immunoSEQ multiplex PCR. The data hold approximately 170,000 clones, with around four fifths observed a single time. Sequenced: peripheral blood. The receptors here all came from a man aged 40-49 years who had recovered from COVID-19. CDR3s include the opening cysteine and the closing phenylalanine or tryptophan. A D gene is named only where the DNA matches it firmly. Size is omitted from some rows. Given values are once, few, many or a class for expanded clones.

V gene	D gene	J gene	clone size	CDR3 protein	CDR3 DNA
TRBV19	.	TRBJ2-7	once	CASSIDRNYEQYF	TGTGCCAGTAGTATCGACAGAAACTACGAGCAGTACTTC
TRBV4-3	.	TRBJ2-7	.	CASSHTTGRSYEQYF	TGCGCCAGCAGCCATACGACAGGGAGGAGCTACGAGCAGTACTTC
TRBV18	.	TRBJ2-1	.	CASRPPRGNEQFF	TGTGCCAGCCGCCCCCCCCGGGGGAATGAGCAGTTCTTC
TRBV18	.	TRBJ1-1	few	CASSPRRGGNTEAFF	TGTGCCAGCTCACCACGCAGGGGCGGGAACACTGAAGCTTTCTTT
TRBV19	TRBD2	TRBJ2-5	.	CASSISSGDQETQYF	TGTGCCAGTAGTATATCTAGCGGGGATCAAGAGACCCAGTACTTC
TRBV24-1	TRBD1	TRBJ1-4	.	CATSDTRAGGRREKLFF	TGTGCCACCAGTGATACCCGAGCAGGGGGAAGACGTGAAAAACTGTTTTTT
TRBV14	TRBD1	TRBJ2-1	.	CASSAIGTGGLGEQFF	TGTGCCAGCAGCGCAATTGGGACAGGGGGCTTGGGGGAGCAGTTCTTC
TRBV5-4	.	TRBJ1-1	.	CAGGTPMNTEAFF	TGTGCCGGAGGGACGCCCATGAACACTGAAGCTTTCTTT
TRBV30	.	TRBJ1-5	.	CAWSGALNQPQHF	TGTGCCTGGAGTGGGGCCCTGAATCAGCCCCAGCATTTT
TRBV15	TRBD2	TRBJ2-3	.	CATSRDRGVHTDTQYF	TGTGCCACCAGCAGAGATCGGGGGGTCCACACAGATACGCAGTATTTT
TRBV12-3/TRBV12-4	.	TRBJ1-1	.	CASSLQGYTEAFF	TGTGCCAGCAGTTTACAGGGCTACACTGAAGCTTTCTTT
TRBV6-5	TRBD1	TRBJ2-5	.	CATQGAGETQYF	TGTGCCACCCAGGGGGCAGGAGAGACCCAGTACTTC
TRBV7-2	.	TRBJ1-1	.	CASSLQRAEAFF	TGTGCCAGCAGCTTACAGCGGGCTGAAGCTTTCTTT
TRBV19	TRBD1	TRBJ2-1	.	CASSMGQGINNEQFF	TGTGCCAGTAGTATGGGACAGGGTATCAACAATGAGCAGTTCTTC
TRBV7-2	TRBD2	TRBJ2-4	.	CASSVASLPGLAGKNIQYF	TGTGCCAGCAGCGTAGCTTCCCTTCCCGGACTAGCGGGGAAAAACATTCAGTACTTC
TRBV14	.	TRBJ2-7	.	CASSHNANSWYEQYF	TGTGCCAGCAGCCACAACGCTAACTCATGGTACGAGCAGTACTTC
TRBV27	.	TRBJ1-2	.	CASSFTSSANYGYTF	TGTGCCAGCAGTTTTACGTCCTCAGCTAACTATGGCTACACCTTC
TRBV6-2/TRBV6-3	TRBD1	TRBJ1-1	.	CASSYPGTATEAFF	TGTGCCAGCAGTTACCCCGGGACAGCCACCGAAGCTTTCTTT
TRBV19	TRBD1	TRBJ1-2	.	CASGQGGGYTF	TGTGCCAGTGGACAGGGTGGCGGCTACACCTTC
TRBV6-4	TRBD2	TRBJ2-2	.	CASGPRLAGSIGELFF	TGTGCCAGCGGCCCTCGACTAGCGGGAAGTATCGGGGAGCTGTTTTTT
TRBV30	.	TRBJ2-3	.	CAWGHGGVTDTQYF	TGTGCCTGGGGTCACGGCGGGGTCACAGATACGCAGTATTTT
TRBV18	TRBD1	TRBJ1-2	.	CASSGGDRLFWYTF	TGTGCCAGCTCAGGCGGGGACAGGCTTTTTTGGTACACCTTC
TRBV7-9	.	TRBJ2-7	.	CAREEESVQYF	TGTGCCAGGGAGGAGGAGTCTGTGCAGTACTTC
TRBV5-5	TRBD2	TRBJ2-7	.	CASSWSPGLAASYEQYF	TGTGCCAGCAGCTGGTCTCCGGGACTAGCGGCCTCCTACGAGCAGTACTTC
TRBV30	.	TRBJ2-3	.	CAWSGGTPGEGDTQYF	TGTGCCTGGAGTGGTGGGACTCCGGGAGAAGGAGATACGCAGTATTTT
TRBV6-6	TRBD1	TRBJ1-5	.	CASKHRPGQYNQPQHF	TGTGCCAGCAAGCACAGGCCGGGACAGTACAATCAGCCCCAGCATTTT
TRBV7-6	.	TRBJ2-2	.	CASSLLWTSNTGELFF	TGTGCCAGCAGCTTATTGTGGACATCGAACACCGGGGAGCTGTTTTTT
TRBV7-2	.	TRBJ2-2	few	CASSLEVARLSGELFF	TGTGCCAGCAGCTTAGAAGTTGCCAGACTAAGCGGGGAGCTGTTTTTT
TRBV3-1/TRBV3-2	.	TRBJ1-5	.	CASSQDRRQPQHF	TGTGCCAGCAGCCAAGACAGGCGTCAGCCCCAGCATTTT
TRBV10-3	TRBD1	TRBJ1-1	.	CATSGTANTEAFF	TGTGCCACTTCCGGGACAGCGAACACTGAAGCTTTCTTT
TRBV5-1	.	TRBJ2-7	.	CASSLAGEGAYEQYF	TGCGCCAGCAGCTTGGCAGGGGAGGGGGCCTACGAGCAGTACTTC
TRBV6-5	.	TRBJ1-1	.	CASSYWGHTRDTEAFF	TGTGCCAGCAGTTACTGGGGACATACACGGGACACTGAAGCTTTCTTT
TRBV27	TRBD2	TRBJ2-1	.	CASSLSGGSGGEQFF	TGTGCCAGCTCCTTATCGGGCGGGAGCGGCGGTGAGCAGTTCTTC